The rows below give T cell receptor beta chains drawn from one sample of a study of early T cells in non-severe SARS-CoV-2 infection. TCRdb re-derived calls from the 5' RACE reads in MiXCR, one entry per CDR3 protein. The repertoire consists of some 62,000 distinct CDR3 sequences, with approximately 10% occurring once and the leading ten covering less than 1.5%. Sequencing was done on a sample of whole blood. The receptors were gathered from an adult who was a healthcare worker with PCR-confirmed SARS-CoV-2 infection or an uninfected control (not recorded which). The conserved cysteine and the conserved F or W are not part of the CDR3 here.

cdr3_aa cdr3_length v_call
ASSLTSGRTDTQY 13 TRBV5-5
ASSSNWGDTQY 11 TRBV7-3
ASSLAASLFRGTDTQY 16 TRBV7-2
SAREGSGTDTQY 12 TRBV20-1
ASSLGFGDSTGELF 14 TRBV7-8
ASSPHSDQPQH 11 TRBV18
ASTPWGHDSNQPQH 14 TRBV19
SVVPHSSYNEQF 12 TRBV29-1
ASSPGGKGDQETQY 14 TRBV9
ASSDPTGDSYYNSPLH 16 TRBV19
ASSFFGPNTGELF 13 TRBV5-1
ASTELPNSPLH 11 TRBV2
ASRTGLAGPDTQY 13 TRBV6-6
ASRGYGRYGELF 12 TRBV12-3/TRBV12-4
ASSQVGGEQETQY 13 TRBV4-2
ASSVVSQQGEYGYT 14 TRBV9
SVLPGLAGNEQF 12 TRBV29-1
ASSIDGTGTKYNEQF 15 TRBV19
ATRTDYGYT 9 TRBV15
SAAPRTGLTDTQY 13 TRBV20-1
ASSIGWRSTGELF 13 TRBV19
ASSLQGAGYGYT 12 TRBV5-1
ASSYSRGLTQY 11 TRBV6-5
ATSDQGQGISGANVLT 16 TRBV24-1
ASSPYALQGRIGELF 15 TRBV3-1
ASSLNTGTDTQY 12 TRBV14
ASSPTTLSEAF 11 TRBV12-3/TRBV12-4
ASSFLDRENSPLH 13 TRBV5-6
ASSSTNLGRNTDTQY 15 TRBV27
ASSPDRGQGYT 11 TRBV6-6
ASSLLQGGPTDTQY 14 TRBV7-8
ASGRGGRYGYT 11 TRBV6-5
ASSTLDLSGNTIY 13 TRBV2
ASSFISGGYNEQF 13 TRBV7-2
ASSHRVMNTEAF 12 TRBV5-4
SVEGTRGLNTEAF 13 TRBV29-1
SAVTGGHGDQPQH 13 TRBV20-1
ASSRDGSSYNEQF 13 TRBV18
ASSQGTVNSNQPQH 14 TRBV4-2